The next 13 T cell receptor beta chains were all read from a single sample in a study of identical twins. TCRdb re-analysed the 5' RACE reads in MiXCR, keeping a single row per CDR3 protein. The sample has 200,000 to 250,000 distinct CDR3 sequences; roughly 13% are singletons. The sample was also linked to a second study, of yellow fever vaccine responses in identical twins.

The sequencing input was memory (CD45RO+) T cells sorted from blood. The receptors here all came from a woman younger than 30 in good health.

Many counts were recorded for this clonotype. J is TRBJ2-3 and V is TRBV24-1; the D is unclear. Germline-derived CDR1 and CDR2 are KGHDR and SFDVKD. V was shortened by 5 bases and J by 1 base, with 6 bases between the two germline ends. This CDR3 region has 13 residues. CDR3 DNA sequence: TGTGCCACCAGTGGTGCGGGCACAGATACGCAGTATTTT. Translation gives CATSGAGTDTQYF.

This clonotype was counted a few times. The chain recombines TRBV7-6 with TRBJ2-3; 8 bases are shared with TRBD2. Trimming cost V 5 bases and J 3 bases; bases outside gene matches: 7. The CDR3 is made up of 15 amino acids. Per germline, CDR1 SGHVS and CDR2 FNYEAQ. CDR3 DNA sequence: TGTGCCAGCAGCGGGACGGGAGGGCTGACAGATACGCAGTATTTT. It is translated as CASSGTGGLTDTQYF.

This clonotype was found a few times. V usage is TRBV25-1 and J usage is TRBJ2-5; no clear D gene. V lost 8 bases and J 4 bases, leaving 8 bases between the germline ends. Germline values: CDR1 MGHDK, CDR2 SYGVNS. The CDR3 spans 11 residues. The CDR3 nucleotides read TGTGCCAGCGGCCGGACAGAGACCCAGTACTTC. It translates to CASGRTETQYF.

This chain connects TRBV28 to TRBJ2-1; a weak D match, TRBD1 (6 bases). Deletions cut 9 bases from V and 0 bases from J, with 18 bases between. The CDR3 length is 16 residues. Germline CDR1 MDHEN, CDR2 SYDVKM. Written as DNA, the CDR3 is TGTGCCAGTCGGAAGGGGACAAAAACCTCCTACAATGAGCAGTTCTTC. Protein: CASRKGTKTSYNEQFF.

This clonotype was counted between two and nine times. A much larger clone sits a single nucleotide away, making a read error possible. The chain uses TRBV28 and TRBJ2-2, with no clear D. V lost 4 bases and J 6 bases, leaving 3 bases between the germline ends. Per the germline V gene, CDR1 is MDHEN and CDR2 is SYDVKM. The CDR3 is made up of 11 amino acids. The CDR3 protein is CASSSSGELFF. The CDR3 bases are TGTGCCAGCAGTTCCTCCGGGGAGCTGTTTTTT.

In its sample, this clonotype was seen a few times. This sequence joins TRBV12-3 or TRBV12-4 and TRBJ2-3, with TRBD2 matching over 8 bases. The J segment lost 6 bases and the V segment lost 7 bases, leaving 12 bases of the junction unmatched. This CDR3 region has 15 residues. In DNA, the CDR3 is TGTGCCAGCACCCAGCGGGAGCTCCGGGGGGATACGCAGTATTTT. Translation gives CASTQRELRGDTQYF.

This clonotype was observed at least ten times. Its ends do not fully match the called genes, so a read error is possible. This chain joins TRBV5-1 and TRBJ1-6; D unresolved. The CDR3 is made up of 12 amino acids. The germline V gene has CDR1 SGHRS and CDR2 YFSETQ. The CDR3 DNA follows: TGCGCCAGCAGCTTGAAAGCTGGGAGTGGGGTCTTT. Its protein is CASSLKAGSGVF.

The rearrangement uses TRBV24-1 and TRBJ1-6; D remains unclear. The CDR3 is made up of 14 amino acids. The germline V and J ends were trimmed by 7 bases and 0 bases, with 6 bases remaining between them. In germline, CDR1 is KGHDR, CDR2 SFDVKD. In DNA, the CDR3 is TGTGCCACCAGCTCTAACTCCTATAATTCACCCCTCCACTTT. Translation gives CATSSNSYNSPLHF.

This sequence joins TRBV6-4 and TRBJ2-2; D not certain. This CDR3 region has 14 residues. V was clipped by 2 bases and J by 6 bases, with 10 bases between them. Germline loops: CDR1 MRHNA, CDR2 SNTAGT. The CDR3 nucleotides read TGTGCCAGCAGTGACGGGCGAGAGTCCGGGGAGCTGTTTTTT. It yields the protein CASSDGRESGELFF.

CDR3 sequence (DNA): TGTGCCAGCAGCTCAAACCGGGACAAGGGCATTGAAAAACTGTTTTTT. Its translation is CASSSNRDKGIEKLFF. The J gene is TRBJ1-4, the V gene TRBV7-9; tentative D call: TRBD1 (6 bases). The CDR3 has 16 amino acids. Per germline, CDR1 SEHNR and CDR2 FQNEAQ (reference sequence). V was trimmed by 4 bases and J by 7 bases, leaving 19 bases between them.

This clonotype came up many times. CDR3: CASSSIAGGPGNEQYF. Here the CDR3 DNA reads TGTGCCAGCAGTTCCATAGCGGGAGGGCCCGGTAACGAGCAGTACTTC. This chain uses TRBV12-3 or TRBV12-4 with TRBJ2-7; 11 nucleotides line up with TRBD2. The J segment lost 5 bases and the V segment lost 4 bases, leaving 10 bases of the junction unmatched. The CDR3 contains 16 residues.

V usage is TRBV20-1 and J usage is TRBJ2-1; possible D gene TRBD1, 6 bases. This CDR3 comprises 16 residues. Germline V CDR1 and CDR2: DFQATT, SNEGSKA (reference sequence). CDR3 DNA: TGCTGTTCCAGAGGTCAGGGGCCGAGCTCCTACAATGAGCAGTTCTTC. This translates into CCSRGQGPSSYNEQFF.

This clonotype has a handful of counts. The rearrangement links TRBV5-5 to TRBJ2-1, with TRBD1 identical over 7 bases. CDR3 length equals 14 residues. Germline-derived CDR1 and CDR2 are SGHKS and YYEKEE (reference sequence). Losses at the gene ends were 2 bases for V and 6 bases for J; bases not matched to a gene: 5. The chain's CDR3 is CASSLIGGSNEQFF. Written as DNA, the CDR3 is TGTGCCAGCAGCTTAATAGGGGGCTCCAATGAGCAGTTCTTC.